The entry below gives a single TCR beta chain sequence along with its context. The data were produced by immunoSEQ multiplex PCR, yet TCRdb's version contains in-frame clones alone and is incomplete. The sample yields some 650,000 clones, 97% seen once. The record originates from a study of shared clonotypes between healthy human individuals. This sequence originates from a woman aged 25 to 39 in good health. Specimen: naive CD4+ T cells sorted from blood. Subset noted: CD45RA+ positively selected.

For the CDR3, the DNA is TGTGCCAAGACTAGCGGGAAAGAACTTTGCTACAATGAGCAGTTCTTC. The encoded protein is CAKTSGKELCYNEQFF. The chain recombines TRBV19 with TRBJ2-1; 11 bases map to TRBD2. CDR3 size: 16 residues. The V gene end was trimmed by 10 bases and the J gene end by 3 bases; junction bases not matched to a gene: 11. Germline lookup yields CDR1 LNHDA and CDR2 SQIVND (reference sequence).